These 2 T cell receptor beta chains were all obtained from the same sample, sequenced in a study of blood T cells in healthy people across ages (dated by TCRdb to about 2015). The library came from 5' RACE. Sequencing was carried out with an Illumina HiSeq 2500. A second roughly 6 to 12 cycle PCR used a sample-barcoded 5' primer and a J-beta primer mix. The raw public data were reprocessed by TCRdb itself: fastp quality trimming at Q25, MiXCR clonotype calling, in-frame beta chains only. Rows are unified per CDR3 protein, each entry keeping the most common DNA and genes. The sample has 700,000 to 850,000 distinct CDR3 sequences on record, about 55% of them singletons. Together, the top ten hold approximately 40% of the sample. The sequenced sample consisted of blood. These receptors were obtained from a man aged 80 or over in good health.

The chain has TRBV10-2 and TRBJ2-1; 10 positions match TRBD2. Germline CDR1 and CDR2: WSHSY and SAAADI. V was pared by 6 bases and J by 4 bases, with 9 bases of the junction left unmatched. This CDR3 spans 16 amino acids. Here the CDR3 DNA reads TGCGCCAGCAGCCGCTGGCTAGCGGGAGAATACAATGAGCAGTTCTTC. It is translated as CASSRWLAGEYNEQFF.

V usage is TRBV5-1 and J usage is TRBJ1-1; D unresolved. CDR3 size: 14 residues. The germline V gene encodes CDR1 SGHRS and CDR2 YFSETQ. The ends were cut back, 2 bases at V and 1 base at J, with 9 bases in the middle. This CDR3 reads CASSFDGPNTEAFF. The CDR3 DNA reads TGCGCCAGCAGCTTTGACGGGCCGAACACTGAAGCTTTCTTT.